Following are 9 T cell receptor beta chains from one sample sequenced in a study of OX40 agonist ivuxolimab in advanced cancers. Sequenced by immunoSEQ multiplex PCR; TCRdb stores in-frame clones only, minus some. The repertoire holds fewer than 60,000 clones, with more than 85% as singletons. Material: CD4+ or CD8+ T cells sorted from blood, obtained in a trial of the OX40 agonist ivuxolimab. Every receptor here comes from an adult with an advanced solid tumor such as melanoma, head and neck, liver or kidney cancer.

This chain joins TRBV5-6 and TRBJ1-5; unclear D gene. Trimming cost V 3 bases and J 9 bases, with 7 bases left between them. This CDR3 has 11 residues. Looked up from germline, CDR1 is SGHDT and CDR2 is YYEEEE. This chain's CDR3 is CASSCSRPQHF. DNA of the CDR3: TGTGCCAGCAGCTGTTCACGGCCCCAGCATTTT.

The chain uses TRBV7-9 and TRBJ1-2, with D hard to call. Germline CDR1 SEHNR, CDR2 FQNEAQ (reference sequence). The V and J ends lost 5 bases and 3 bases respectively, with 10 bases between them. The length of the CDR3 is 13 residues. CDR3 nucleotides: TGTGCCAGCAGCCGCGGGCAGGACTATGGCTACACCTTC. Its protein product is CASSRGQDYGYTF.

The J gene is TRBJ2-1, the V gene TRBV5-1, with D perhaps matching TRBD1 (5 bases). V lost 2 bases and J lost 3, with 12 bases in between. This CDR3 spans 15 amino acids. The germline CDR1 and CDR2 sequences are SGHRS and YFSETQ. Written as DNA, the CDR3 is TGCGCCAGCAGCTTAGACAGTTTATTCTACAATGAGCAGTTCTTC. This sequence encodes CASSLDSLFYNEQFF.

This chain joins TRBV6-6 and TRBJ2-7; the D gene is possibly TRBD2 (5 bases). Germline-derived CDR1 and CDR2 are MNHNY and SVGAGI (reference sequence). This CDR3 is 16 amino acids long. Trimming left V 6 bases short and J 2 bases short, with 20 bases between. In nucleotides, the CDR3 is TGTGCCAGCAGCTCACCCGGGGAGACCAGCCCCTACGAGCAGTACTTC. This gives the protein CASSSPGETSPYEQYF.

The V call is TRBV10-3, the J call TRBJ2-1; D gene uncertain. Trimming left V 3 bases short and J 1 base short, with 10 bases between. CDR1 and CDR2 from the germline V gene are ENHRY and SYGVKD. This CDR3 has 15 amino acids. CDR3 DNA sequence: TGTGCCATCAGTGAACCCGAAGCTTCCTACAATGAGCAGTTCTTC. Its translation: CAISEPEASYNEQFF.

The chain's CDR3 is CASSEGKDGTEAFF. CDR3 bases: TGCGCCAGCAGTGAGGGCAAGGACGGCACGGAAGCTTTCTTT. The rearrangement joins TRBV10-1 to TRBJ1-1; D not resolved. The CDR3 is made up of 14 amino acids. Germline V gene data show CDR1 as WNHNN and CDR2 as SYGVQD (reference sequence). Between the trimmed V and J ends, which lost 2 bases and 8 bases, there was a span of 15 bases.

The chain carries TRBV29-1 and TRBJ1-1, with 7 bases matching TRBD1. Germline V lookup: CDR1 SQVTM, CDR2 ANQGSEA. V shed 7 bases and J 5 bases; nucleotides not matched to a gene: 7. The CDR3 runs to 12 residues. The CDR3 is CSALTGMTEAFF. CDR3 bases: TGCAGCGCCCTGACAGGGATGACTGAAGCTTTCTTT.

The chain recombines TRBV13 with TRBJ1-1, with a possible D match to TRBD1 (5 bases). Trimming took off 6 bases at V and 9 bases at J, with 14 bases between the two ends. Germline CDR1 reads PRHDT; CDR2 reads FYEKMQ (reference sequence). There are 12 residues in the CDR3. CDR3: CASSWGRDQAFF. The DNA of the CDR3 is TGTGCCAGCAGTTGGGGGAGAGACCAAGCTTTCTTT. Full variable domain (missing parts from reference TRBV13 and TRBJ1-1): AAGVIQSPRHLIKEKRETATLKCYPIPRHDTVYWYQQGPGQDPQFLISFYEKMQSDKGSIPDRFSAQQFSDYHSELNMSSLELGDSALYFCASSWGRDQAFFGQGTRLTVV.

This clone is a singleton in its sample. The chain recombines TRBV4-2 with TRBJ1-2; 7 bases are shared with TRBD1. This CDR3 has 14 amino acids. Per the germline V gene, CDR1 is LGHNA and CDR2 is YNFKEQ. V lost 1 base, J lost 3 bases, and 2 bases stayed unmatched. CDR3 nucleotide sequence: TGTGCCAGCAGCCAAGCTACAGGGGACTATGGCTACACCTTC. Translating it yields CASSQATGDYGYTF.